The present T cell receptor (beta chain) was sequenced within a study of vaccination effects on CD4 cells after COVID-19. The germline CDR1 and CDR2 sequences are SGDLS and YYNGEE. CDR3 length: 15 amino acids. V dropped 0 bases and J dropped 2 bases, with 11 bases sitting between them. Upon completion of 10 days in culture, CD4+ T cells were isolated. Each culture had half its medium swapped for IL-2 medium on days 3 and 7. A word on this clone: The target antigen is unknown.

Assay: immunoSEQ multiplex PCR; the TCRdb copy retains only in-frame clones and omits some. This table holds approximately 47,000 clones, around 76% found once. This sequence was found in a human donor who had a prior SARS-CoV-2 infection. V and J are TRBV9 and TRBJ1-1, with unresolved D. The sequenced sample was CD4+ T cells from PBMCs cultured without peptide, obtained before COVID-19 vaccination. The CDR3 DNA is TGTGCCAGCAGCGTAGTCGCTCACAGTAACACTGAAGCTTTCTTT. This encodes CASSVVAHSNTEAFF.